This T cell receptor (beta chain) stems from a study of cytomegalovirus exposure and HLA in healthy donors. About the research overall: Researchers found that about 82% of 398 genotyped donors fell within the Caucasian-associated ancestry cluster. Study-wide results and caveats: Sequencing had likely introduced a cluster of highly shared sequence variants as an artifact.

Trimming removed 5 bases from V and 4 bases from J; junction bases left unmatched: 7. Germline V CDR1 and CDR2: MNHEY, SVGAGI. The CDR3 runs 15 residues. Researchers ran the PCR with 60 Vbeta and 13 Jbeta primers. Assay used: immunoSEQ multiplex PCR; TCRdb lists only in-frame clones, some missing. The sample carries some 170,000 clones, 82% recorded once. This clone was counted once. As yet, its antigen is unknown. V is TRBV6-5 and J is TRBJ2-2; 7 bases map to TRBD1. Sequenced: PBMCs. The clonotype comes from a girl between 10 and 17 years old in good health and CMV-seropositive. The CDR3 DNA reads TGTGCCAGCAGTACGCGACAGGGTGGCACCGGGGAGCTGTTTTTT. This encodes CASSTRQGGTGELFF.